Listed below are T cell receptor beta chains from one sample, sequenced in a study of shared clonotypes between healthy human individuals. TCRdb keeps only in-frame clones here, not all; method: immunoSEQ multiplex PCR. The table includes approximately 2,200,000 clones, approximately 94% detected once. Material for sequencing was naive CD8+ T cells from PBMCs. These receptors originate from a man between 18 and 35 years old in good health. Some clones in this sample may be carry-over from other donors' samples. Both conserved end residues are part of each CDR3. A D gene is named only where the DNA matches it firmly. The size of a clone is reported for some rows only, either as once, few or many, or as a class for expanded clones.

CDR3 protein | CDR3 DNA | clone size | J gene | D gene | V gene
CAISETSGGLTGTDTQYF | TGTGCCATCAGTGAGACTAGCGGAGGTCTGACTGGCACAGATACGCAGTATTTT | . | TRBJ2-3 | TRBD2 | TRBV10-3
CASSETINGGTYSEQFF | TGTGCCAGCAGCGAGACCATTAATGGCGGGACGTACAGTGAGCAGTTCTTC | . | TRBJ2-1 | . | TRBV9
CASKVGPSTDTQYF | TGTGCCAGTAAGGTAGGGCCTAGCACAGATACGCAGTATTTT | . | TRBJ2-3 | . | TRBV28
CASSQEARAAYEQYF | TGTGCCAGCAGCCAAGAGGCGCGGGCAGCCTACGAGCAGTACTTC | . | TRBJ2-7 | . | TRBV4-2
CASSLPTASGPYTDTQYF | TGTGCCAGCAGTCTGCCGACCGCTAGCGGCCCTTACACAGATACGCAGTATTTT | once | TRBJ2-3 | TRBD2 | TRBV28
CASSIMTGYSYEQYF | TGTGCCAGTAGTATAATGACAGGGTACTCCTACGAGCAGTACTTC | . | TRBJ2-7 | TRBD1 | TRBV19
CASSVPVTGPYGYTF | TGTGCCAGCAGCGTCCCCGTGACAGGGCCCTATGGCTACACCTTC | . | TRBJ1-2 | TRBD1 | TRBV9
CASSLARTANTGELFF | TGCGCCAGCAGCTTAGCCAGGACAGCGAACACCGGGGAGCTGTTTTTT | . | TRBJ2-2 | . | TRBV5-1
CASSPVPSGGYEQYF | TGTGCCAGCAGCCCTGTCCCCAGCGGAGGTTACGAGCAGTACTTC | . | TRBJ2-7 | . | TRBV7-9
CASSYGGLNTEAFF | TGTGCCAGCAGTTACGGGGGATTGAACACTGAAGCTTTCTTT | . | TRBJ1-1 | . | TRBV6-5
CASSQRPQGATPLEQYF | TGCGCCAGCAGCCAAAGACCCCAGGGAGCGACCCCCCTCGAGCAGTACTTC | once | TRBJ2-7 | . | TRBV4-3
CASTRREAHYNEQFF | TGCGCCAGCACCCGTAGGGAGGCCCACTACAATGAGCAGTTCTTC | . | TRBJ2-1 | . | TRBV5-1
CASSSAVYNEQFF | TGTGCCAGTAGTTCAGCGGTCTACAATGAGCAGTTCTTC | . | TRBJ2-1 | . | TRBV19
CASSLGAFPNEQFF | TGTGCCAGCAGTTTAGGGGCGTTTCCCAATGAGCAGTTCTTC | . | TRBJ2-1 | . | TRBV27
CSVKTGGEQYF | TGCAGCGTTAAGACAGGAGGCGAGCAGTACTTC | . | TRBJ2-7 | . | TRBV29-1
CSGSEGPSYEQYF | TGCTCGGGAAGTGAAGGCCCGTCCTACGAGCAGTACTTC | . | TRBJ2-7 | . | TRBV29-1
CASSVGPGYEQYF | TGTGCCAGCAGTGTAGGGCCCGGTTACGAGCAGTACTTC | once | TRBJ2-7 | . | TRBV6-5
CASSVDPAGTDTQYF | TGTGCCAGCAGTGTCGACCCAGCGGGCACAGATACGCAGTATTTT | once | TRBJ2-3 | . | TRBV28
CASSYGTSGSYEQYF | TGTGCCAGCAGTTACGGGACTAGCGGGAGCTACGAGCAGTACTTC | . | TRBJ2-7 | TRBD2 | TRBV6-5
CASTGTGRTDTQYF | TGTGCCTCCACCGGGACAGGTCGCACAGATACGCAGTATTTT | . | TRBJ2-3 | TRBD1 | TRBV10-3
CASSLDWGLLGYTF | TGTGCCAGCAGCTTAGATTGGGGACTCCTCGGCTACACCTTC | once | TRBJ1-2 | . | TRBV7-2
CASSFVGTGFYGYTF | TGTGCCAGCAGTTTCGTCGGGACAGGGTTTTATGGCTACACCTTC | . | TRBJ1-2 | TRBD1 | TRBV27
CASSLAGQGPVEQYF | TGTGCCAGCAGCTTAGCGGGACAGGGTCCCGTCGAGCAGTACTTC | . | TRBJ2-7 | TRBD1 | TRBV7-9
CASSLALGDTYTF | TGTGCCAGCAGCTTAGCGTTAGGGGACACCTACACCTTC | . | TRBJ1-2 | . | TRBV7-9
CASSPGDTQYF | TGTGCCAGCAGCCCGGGGGATACGCAGTATTTT | . | TRBJ2-3 | . | TRBV11-2
CASSLDRGMDGYTF | TGTGCCAGCAGTTTAGATCGGGGCATGGATGGCTACACCTTC | . | TRBJ1-2 | . | TRBV27
CASSLTGLYGLNTEAFF | TGTGCCAGCAGTTTAACAGGGTTGTACGGCCTGAACACTGAAGCTTTCTTT | . | TRBJ1-1 | . | TRBV27
CASSEEWGTSGGMETQYF | TGTGCCAGCAGTGAAGAGTGGGGGACTAGCGGCGGGATGGAGACCCAGTACTTC | . | TRBJ2-5 | TRBD2 | TRBV6-1
CASMSGAYEQYF | TGTGCCAGCATGTCGGGTGCCTACGAGCAGTACTTC | once | TRBJ2-7 | . | TRBV28
CASSKRDTYNNEQFF | TGTGCCAGCAGTAAAAGGGACACCTACAACAATGAGCAGTTCTTC | . | TRBJ2-1 | . | TRBV6-4
CASSLPPGTGVGEQYF | TGTGCCAGCAGTTTACCCCCTGGGACAGGGGTTGGCGAGCAGTACTTC | . | TRBJ2-7 | TRBD1 | TRBV28
CASSALDAFF | TGTGCCAGCAGCGCTTTGGATGCTTTCTTT | . | TRBJ1-1 | . | TRBV7-3
CASSFPNGRVETQYF | TGTGCCAGCAGTTTTCCTAACGGGAGGGTAGAGACCCAGTACTTC | . | TRBJ2-5 | TRBD2 | TRBV28
CASSVGTRNDEQYF | TGTGCCAGCAGCGTCGGGACTAGAAATGACGAGCAGTACTTC | . | TRBJ2-7 | TRBD2 | TRBV9
CASSPGQGVSYNEQFF | TGCGCCAGCAGCCCAGGACAGGGGGTCTCGTACAATGAGCAGTTCTTC | . | TRBJ2-1 | TRBD1 | TRBV4-1
CASSDTSGANVLTF | TGTGCCAGCAGTGACACATCTGGGGCCAACGTCCTGACTTTC | once | TRBJ2-6 | . | TRBV6-4
CASRLQGVRDQPQHF | TGTGCCAGCAGGTTACAGGGAGTGCGTGATCAGCCCCAGCATTTT | . | TRBJ1-5 | . | TRBV28
CSVEKRASTDTQYF | TGCAGCGTTGAAAAGCGGGCTAGCACAGATACGCAGTATTTT | . | TRBJ2-3 | . | TRBV29-1
CASSQEMSTDGYTF | TGCGCCAGCAGCCAAGAAATGAGTACGGATGGCTACACCTTC | . | TRBJ1-2 | . | TRBV4-3
CASSPVGRSYEQYF | TGTGCCAGCAGTCCGGTCGGACGATCCTACGAGCAGTACTTC | . | TRBJ2-7 | . | TRBV6-1
CASSFGSGEAFF | TGTGCCAGCAGTTTCGGGTCAGGTGAAGCTTTCTTT | once | TRBJ1-1 | . | TRBV28
CASSYSGGNQPQHF | TGTGCCAGCAGTTACTCAGGGGGCAATCAGCCCCAGCATTTT | . | TRBJ1-5 | . | TRBV6-6
CASSIGNGVQPQHF | TGTGCCAGTAGTATAGGGAACGGAGTGCAGCCCCAGCATTTT | . | TRBJ1-5 | . | TRBV19
CASIPRSPRDQPQHF | TGTGCCAGCATACCTAGGTCCCCCCGGGATCAGCCCCAGCATTTT | . | TRBJ1-5 | . | TRBV28
CASSLQTSYEQYF | TGCGCCAGCAGCTTACAGACCTCCTACGAGCAGTACTTC | . | TRBJ2-7 | . | TRBV4-1
CAWRAWAQNEQFF | TGTGCCTGGAGAGCTTGGGCCCAGAATGAGCAGTTCTTC | . | TRBJ2-1 | . | TRBV30
CASSDPLITTGSQETQYF | TGCGCCAGCAGTGATCCCTTAATAACGACAGGCTCCCAAGAGACCCAGTACTTC | once | TRBJ2-5 | . | TRBV10-2
CASSLSVANGYTF | TGTGCCAGCAGTTTATCGGTCGCTAATGGCTACACCTTC | . | TRBJ1-2 | . | TRBV27
CASKVKREGLDEQFF | TGTGCCAGCAAAGTAAAGCGGGAGGGGTTGGATGAGCAGTTCTTC | . | TRBJ2-1 | TRBD2 | TRBV6-1
CASSLLGQGNTGELFF | TGTGCCAGCAGCTTACTCGGACAGGGAAACACCGGGGAGCTGTTTTTT | once | TRBJ2-2 | TRBD1 | TRBV11-2
CASSVKPGLALYEQYF | TGTGCCAGCAGCGTCAAACCGGGACTAGCGTTGTACGAGCAGTACTTC | . | TRBJ2-7 | TRBD2 | TRBV7-9
CASRAGLAAGELFF | TGTGCCAGCAGGGCGGGACTAGCCGCCGGGGAGCTGTTTTTT | . | TRBJ2-2 | TRBD2 | TRBV6-5
CSVKTDSSYEQYF | TGCAGCGTCAAAACGGACAGCTCCTACGAGCAGTACTTC | . | TRBJ2-7 | . | TRBV29-1
CASSDLVLDRTNEKLFF | TGCGCCAGCAGTGATTTGGTATTGGACAGAACTAATGAAAAACTGTTTTTT | . | TRBJ1-4 | . | TRBV10-1
CASSLEGLVYEQYF | TGTGCCAGCAGCTTAGAGGGGTTGGTCTACGAGCAGTACTTC | . | TRBJ2-7 | . | TRBV7-9
CASSATRGYEQYF | TGCGCCAGCAGTGCCACGAGGGGCTACGAGCAGTACTTC | . | TRBJ2-7 | . | TRBV10-1